Presented here are 2 T cell receptor beta chains from one specimen sequenced in a study of blood T cell repertoires in COVID-19. Profiled with immunoSEQ multiplex PCR; TCRdb holds only in-frame clones, not every one. The data hold about 130,000 clones, with 80% to 85% observed a single time. Specimen: peripheral blood. The receptor source for this set is a man aged 60 to 69 with acute or convalescent COVID-19.

The rearrangement uses TRBV5-6 and TRBJ2-7, with D unresolved. V was shortened by 1 base and J by 4 bases, with 9 bases between the two germline ends. The length of the CDR3 is 13 residues. Germline CDR1 and CDR2: SGHDT and YYEEEE. For the CDR3, the DNA is TGTGCCAGCAGCTTGTCCTCCGGTTACGAGCAGTACTTC. It translates to CASSLSSGYEQYF. Full variable domain (missing parts from reference TRBV5-6 and TRBJ2-7): DAGVTQSPTHLIKTRGQQVTLRCSPKSGHDTVSWYQQALGQGPQFIFQYYEEEERQRGNFPDRFSGHQFPNYSSELNVNALLLGDSALYLCASSLSSGYEQYFGPGTRLTVT.

V usage is TRBV27 and J usage is TRBJ1-4, with TRBD1 matching 8 bases. This CDR3 has 14 residues. The germline gives CDR1 MNHEY, CDR2 SMNVEV (reference sequence). The J segment lost 7 bases and the V segment lost 4 bases, leaving 5 bases of the junction unmatched. CDR3 sequence reads: CASSSSGQGEKLFF. DNA for the CDR3: TGTGCCAGCAGTTCTTCCGGACAGGGTGAAAAACTGTTTTTT.